This record looks at one TCR beta chain sequence and its context. These data are taken from a study of blood T cell repertoires in COVID-19. Study-level information: The United States, Italy and Spain were the sources of the acute and convalescent COVID-19 samples. Sample material is recorded as cDNA or gDNA derived from T cells, B-cell-depleted T cells, or PBMCs.

The CDR3 is 14 amino acids. Trimming took off 5 bases at V and 3 bases at J, with 11 bases between the two ends. Looked up from germline, CDR1 is MNHEY and CDR2 is SVGAGI. As handled by the study authors: Amplifying reference gene primers gave estimates of nucleated cell counts. Using immunoSEQ multiplex PCR, the repertoire was profiled, and TCRdb retains in-frame clones only, with some absent. The V and J calls and the clone size are those of that table, but D and trimming were determined from the DNA. Here the sample spans roughly 120,000 clones, about nine tenths being singletons. The chain employs TRBV6-5 and TRBJ1-3; D remains ambiguous. Sequencing was done on a sample of peripheral blood. The receptor was isolated from a woman aged 70-85 years with acute or convalescent COVID-19. CDR3: CASSPASGGNTIYF. The CDR3 DNA reads as TGTGCCAGCAGTCCCGCTTCCGGTGGAAACACCATATATTTT.